This TCR beta chain originates from a study of CXCR3-negative and CXCR3-positive naive CD8 T cells. Points from the study as a whole: Hydrophobicity was higher for TRB CDR3s found in CXCR3-positive naive cells than in CXCR3-negative naive cells.

To note about this clonotype: The antigen remains unidentified.

UMI-labeled 5' RACE TRB cDNA libraries were prepared from the cells. TCRdb reprocessed the 5' RACE reads and stores each CDR3 protein as one record, lacking DNA. The sample features roughly 110,000 distinct CDR3 sequences, with roughly 0.4% in its top ten. The CDR3 length is 16 residues. J is TRBJ2-7 and V is TRBV21-1; the D call from TCRdb, TRBD1, cannot be confirmed without DNA. TRBV21-1 is listed as a pseudogene. This clonotype was obtained from a human donor in good health. Some clones in this sample may be carry-over from other donors' samples. Sample: naive CXCR3+ CD8+ T cells from blood. Subset of the sample: CD45RO-CCR7+CD27+CD95- naive CD8+ T cells expressing CXCR3 (TNR3+). CDR3 protein: CASTKRGQGISYEQYF.